This T cell receptor beta chain is from a study of control samples from healthy donors and cancer patients (dated by TCRdb to about 2020). Libraries were made using the immunoSEQ multiplex PCR assay. TCRdb carries this immuneACCESS record with in-frame sequences only. Its versions omit some clonotypes, under half of them owing to an unresolved V gene in the studies checked, with the rest unexplained. The sample table shows 400,000 to 450,000 clones, and 80% to 95% are seen once. Clones ranked in the top ten supply about 6.3% of the sample. Trimming leaves V shorter by 8 bases and J shorter by 4 bases, with the junction holding 8 bases beyond the gene matches. From a lookup of the germline V gene, CDR1 and CDR2 are LGHNT and FRNRAP. The CDR3 starts with the cysteine, ends with the phenylalanine, and has 15 residues. Of all the DNA, just the CDR3 is kept, 45 bases in frame from base 1. Remarks on this clone: There is no known antigen for this receptor. The input lacks base qualities; no much larger clone sits a single base away.

The chain uses TRBV12-5 and TRBJ2-1, with 10 bases aligning to TRBD2. The sequencing sample was made of PBMCs. This sequence was found in a man aged 35-49 years with head and neck cancer. The CDR3 region has the sequence CASITPAGGYNEQFF. Read as DNA, the sequence is TGTGCTAGTATCACTCCAGCGGGAGGGTACAATGAGCAGTTCTTC.